This TCR beta chain was sequenced for a study of graft-versus-host responses after intestinal transplantation. For the study at large: Isolated intestinal, liver-intestinal, or multivisceral transplants were what recipients had. Anti-thymocyte globulin served as induction for all recipients, who then took tacrolimus and steroids for about 3 years.

Germline V CDR1 and CDR2: SGHTA, FQGTGA. This CDR3 has 15 residues. Trimming shortened V by 5 bases and J by 1 base, and 14 bases separated the two germline ends. To note about this clone: What it binds is unknown.

Some clones are missing from TCRdb's copy, which holds only in-frame ones; the method was immunoSEQ multiplex PCR. Altogether around 97,000 clones are present, over 85% being singletons, with the ten largest covering 1% to 1.5%. Sequenced material: unstimulated CD8+ T cells sorted from spleen or lymph node cells, taken before intestinal transplant. This TCR came from a human donor who received an intestinal transplant. The chain has TRBV7-3 and TRBJ2-5; maybe TRBD1 (7 bases). CDR3 in DNA: TGTGCCAGCAGCGAAGCAGGGGGGAGCCAAGAGACCCAGTACTTC. Translation gives CASSEAGGSQETQYF. Based on the CDR3 plus reference TRBV7-3 and TRBJ2-5, the full variable domain is GAGVSQTPSNKVTEKGKYVELRCDPISGHTALYWYRQSLGQGPEFLIYFQGTGAADDSGLPNDRFFAVRPEGSVSTLKIQRTERGDSAVYLCASSEAGGSQETQYFGPGTRLLVL.